Following are 5 T cell receptor beta chains from one sample sequenced in a study of blood T cell repertoires in COVID-19. This table comes from immunoSEQ multiplex PCR, and its TCRdb copy is limited to in-frame clones, with some not included. The sample comprises fewer than 110,000 clones, roughly nine tenths of which are singletons, and about 3.5% rests with the top ten. What was sequenced was peripheral blood. All receptors come from a woman aged 55-70 years with acute or convalescent COVID-19.

This clone was detected only a few times. J is TRBJ1-2 and V is TRBV2, with D perhaps TRBD1 (5 bases). The CDR3 length is 11 residues. The germline gives CDR1 SNHLY, CDR2 FYNNEI. The V gene lost 7 bases and the J gene lost 5 bases, with 8 bases spanning the gap. The CDR3 spells CASTSGYGYTF. DNA for the CDR3: TGTGCCAGCACCTCAGGGTATGGCTACACCTTC.

The chain recombines TRBV7-6 with TRBJ1-1; 7 bases line up with TRBD1. This CDR3 is built from 15 residues. Germline CDR1 is SGHVS and CDR2 is FNYEAQ. J was trimmed by 1 base and V by 5 bases; bases with no gene match: 7. The CDR3 DNA sequence: TGTGCCAGCAGCCTAAGGGACAGCGGGAACACTGAAGCTTTCTTT. It specifies CASSLRDSGNTEAFF.

This clone has just one count. The V call is TRBV6-1, the J call TRBJ1-1; a possible D gene is TRBD1 (5 bases). Trimming took off 2 bases at V and 7 bases at J, with 11 bases between the two ends. CDR1 is MNHNS, CDR2 SASEGT, per germline. The CDR3 totals 13 residues. Here the CDR3 reads CASSESGVGEAFF. The CDR3 bases are TGTGCCAGCAGTGAATCGGGGGTTGGTGAAGCTTTCTTT.

This clone occurred a few times. This chain uses TRBV2 with TRBJ1-5; weak D call: TRBD1 (5 bases). This CDR3 has 13 amino acids. The germline CDR1 and CDR2 sequences are SNHLY and FYNNEI. Trimming left V 8 bases short and J 8 bases short, with 16 bases between. CDR3 nucleotides: TGTGCCAGCCGCGAGGACATTCCGGAGCCCCAGCATTTT. Its translation is CASREDIPEPQHF.

The rearrangement joins TRBV10-3 to TRBJ2-3; unclear D gene. The CDR3 is made up of 12 amino acids. The germline V gene has CDR1 ENHRY and CDR2 SYGVKD. V lost 5 bases and J lost 2, with 5 bases in between. The CDR3 loop reads CAISPNTDTQYF. The DNA for the CDR3 is TGTGCCATCAGTCCTAACACAGATACGCAGTATTTT.